Following are 26 T cell receptor beta chains from one sample sequenced in a study of early T cells in non-severe SARS-CoV-2 infection. TCRdb fed the 5' RACE reads into MiXCR, producing one record per CDR3 protein. The sample includes about 89,000 distinct CDR3 sequences, 15% to 20% of them seen just once. The sequenced sample was whole blood, obtained at baseline. The receptors come from an adult who was a healthcare worker with PCR-confirmed SARS-CoV-2 infection or an uninfected control (not recorded which).

In this sample, this clonotype turned up a few times. The chain employs TRBV3-1 and TRBJ2-2, with TRBD2 as a possible D gene (6 bases). The CDR3 extends over 15 amino acids. Germline V CDR1 and CDR2: LGHDT, YNNKEL (reference sequence). V lost 5 bases, J lost 2 bases, and 12 bases lay in between. The CDR3 coding sequence is TGTGCCAGCAGCTATACTAGCAGCAACACCGGGGAGCTGTTTTTT. Amino acid sequence: CASSYTSSNTGELFF.

This clonotype was seen ten or more times. The chain combines TRBV28 with TRBJ2-2; 7 bases map to TRBD2. V trimming: 5 bases; J trimming: 4 bases; junction bases outside the gene matches: 10. Per the germline V gene, CDR1 is MDHEN and CDR2 is SYDVKM. The CDR3 is made up of 16 amino acids. This CDR3 reads CASSGREPPGTGELFF. The CDR3 DNA is TGTGCCAGCAGTGGGCGGGAGCCCCCCGGCACCGGGGAGCTGTTTTTT.

This clonotype has just a few counts. The chain uses TRBV6-5 and TRBJ2-7, with 7 bases fitting TRBD1. Germline lookup yields CDR1 MNHEY and CDR2 SVGAGI. The CDR3 covers 12 residues. V trimming: 8 bases; J trimming: 0 bases; junction bases outside the gene matches: 1. The CDR3 sequence is CASWDSSYEQYF. DNA of the CDR3: TGTGCCAGCTGGGACAGCTCCTACGAGCAGTACTTC.

V and J are TRBV7-8 and TRBJ2-3; tentative D call: TRBD2 (6 bases). Germline assignment: CDR1 SGHVS and CDR2 FQNEAQ. The CDR3 consists of 16 residues. The germline V and J ends were trimmed by 5 bases and 0 bases, with 15 bases remaining between them. CDR3 sequence: CASSPMAGSSTDTQYF. In DNA, the CDR3 is TGTGCCAGCAGCCCCATGGCGGGATCAAGCACAGATACGCAGTATTTT.

The chain links TRBV10-3 to TRBJ2-3; the D call may be TRBD1 or TRBD2 (5 bases each). The CDR3 spans 14 residues. Trimming left V 0 bases short and J 9 bases short, with 13 bases between. Germline values: CDR1 ENHRY, CDR2 SYGVKD. The CDR3 here is CAISESNRDGTQYF. Written as DNA, the CDR3 is TGTGCCATCAGTGAGTCAAATAGGGACGGCACGCAGTATTTT.

The chain uses TRBV12-3 or TRBV12-4 and TRBJ1-5; no clear D. The V end was cut by 6 bases, the J end by 3 bases, with 21 bases between. The CDR3 is 17 amino acids. In DNA, the CDR3 is TGTGCCAGCAGCCAAGGTTGGGTCCCGGACTCCAATCAGCCCCAGCATTTT. This gives the protein CASSQGWVPDSNQPQHF.

V is TRBV20-1 and J is TRBJ2-7; possibly TRBD2 for D (6 bases). The V end was cut by 1 base, the J end by 2 bases, with 9 bases between. The CDR3 extends over 13 amino acids. CDR1 and CDR2 (germline): DFQATT, SNEGSKA (reference sequence). The CDR3 sequence: CSARGGGTYEQYF. CDR3 DNA sequence: TGCAGTGCTAGAGGGGGCGGGACCTACGAGCAGTACTTC.

The sample holds a few counts of this clonotype. The CDR3 spells CASSGGRHSYNEQFF. The CDR3 region has the DNA TGTGCCAGCAGTGGAGGCAGGCACTCCTACAATGAGCAGTTCTTC. The V and J genes are TRBV6-2 or TRBV6-3 and TRBJ2-1; the D gene is possibly TRBD2 (5 bases). The germline V gene has CDR1 MNHEY and CDR2 SVGEGT. This CDR3 spans 15 amino acids. V lost 5 bases and J 0 bases, leaving 11 bases between the germline ends.

The table lists this clonotype with a few counts. The chain links TRBV5-1 to TRBJ2-5; possible D gene TRBD2, 5 bases. This CDR3 contains 15 residues. The ends were cut back, 0 bases at V and 1 base at J, with 10 bases in the middle. Germline V lookup: CDR1 SGHRS, CDR2 YFSETQ. The CDR3 bases are TGCGCCAGCAGCTTGGCTAGCCAATTCCAAGAGACCCAGTACTTC. As protein: CASSLASQFQETQYF. The full variable domain, completed using reference TRBV5-1 and TRBJ2-5, is KAGVTQTPRYLIKTRGQQVTLSCSPISGHRSVSWYQQTPGQGLQFLFEYFSETQRNKGNFPGRFSGRQFSNSRSEMNVSTLELGDSALYLCASSLASQFQETQYFGPGTRLLVL.

This clonotype was seen only a few times. The chain carries TRBV12-3 or TRBV12-4 and TRBJ2-3; D unresolved. There are 11 residues in the CDR3. The V gene lost 6 bases and the J gene lost 10 bases, with 11 bases spanning the gap. The CDR3 is CASSPRTAQYF. CDR3 DNA sequence: TGTGCCAGCAGCCCCAGAACCGCGCAGTATTTT.

This clonotype has only a few counts. CDR3 sequence (DNA): TGTGCCAGCAGCTTAGAGGGAGGGACAACCGGGGAGCTGTTTTTT. This encodes CASSLEGGTTGELFF. The chain is built from TRBV11-3 and TRBJ2-2; a weak D match, TRBD2 (7 bases). There are 15 residues in the CDR3. Trimming stripped 0 bases from V and 5 bases from J, with 10 bases between. Germline V gene sequence: CDR1 SGHNT, CDR2 YENEEA.

Ten or more counts support this clonotype. Here the CDR3 reads CASNLHGTNYGYTF. CDR3 DNA sequence: TGTGCCAGCAACCTACACGGAACTAACTATGGCTACACCTTC. The rearrangement joins TRBV3-1 to TRBJ1-2, with D unclear. Germline V gives CDR1 LGHDT, CDR2 YNNKEL (reference sequence). Trimming removed 7 bases from V and 0 bases from J, with 12 bases in between. CDR3 length: 14 amino acids.

Of note for this clonotype: A read error may account for a junction end that differs from germline. V and J are TRBV12-3 or TRBV12-4 and TRBJ2-3, with TRBD2 identical over 7 bases. The CDR3 covers 14 residues. CDR3 sequence: CASSLAARTDTQYF. The DNA of the CDR3 is TGTGCCAGCAGTCTAGCGGCTCGCACAGATACGCAGTATTTT.

The chain has TRBV6-2 or TRBV6-3 and TRBJ2-2; possibly TRBD1 for D (7 bases). V was trimmed by 8 bases and J by 7 bases, leaving 23 bases between them. The CDR3 runs 16 residues. Germline-derived CDR1 and CDR2 are MNHEY and SVGEGT. For the CDR3, the DNA is TGTGCCAGCCGCCGAGGGGGCGGGGCCTTTGACGGGGAGCTGTTTTTT. It specifies CASRRGGGAFDGELFF.

This clonotype was counted a few times. The rearrangement joins TRBV7-8 to TRBJ1-2; a possible D gene is TRBD1 (5 bases). The length of the CDR3 is 11 residues. Deletions cut 4 bases from V and 8 bases from J, with 8 bases between. Germline V gives CDR1 SGHVS, CDR2 FQNEAQ. The CDR3 nucleotides read TGTGCCAGCAGCTCGACAGCGGGCTACACCTTC. This codes for CASSSTAGYTF.

This clonotype was counted at least ten times. This chain connects TRBV5-5 to TRBJ2-3; D might be TRBD2 (6 bases). V dropped 2 bases and J dropped 4 bases, with 17 bases sitting between them. Germline loops: CDR1 SGHKS, CDR2 YYEKEE (reference sequence). The CDR3 is 16 amino acids. CDR3 in DNA: TGTGCCAGCAGCTTCGCCGGGAGCGGACCTCCAGATACGCAGTATTTT. This encodes CASSFAGSGPPDTQYF. Full variable domain (missing parts from reference TRBV5-5 and TRBJ2-3): DAGVTQSPTHLIKTRGQQVTLRCSPISGHKSVSWYQQVLGQGPQFIFQYYEKEERGRGNFPDRFSARQFPNYSSELNVNALLLGDSALYLCASSFAGSGPPDTQYFGPGTRLTVL.

The J gene is TRBJ2-5, the V gene TRBV18, with D possibly matching TRBD2 (5 bases). CDR1 and CDR2 from the germline V gene are KGHSH and LQKENI. The CDR3 sequence is 13 residues long. V was pared by 2 bases and J by 5 bases, with 9 bases between. CDR3 DNA sequence: TGTGCCAGCTCACCAATCAGGAGGGAGACCCAGTACTTC. This encodes CASSPIRRETQYF.

V is TRBV4-1 and J is TRBJ2-6; 10 bases fit TRBD2. Germline CDR1 MGHRA, CDR2 YSYEKL. V gave up 4 bases and J gave up 0 bases; unmatched junction bases: 6. This CDR3 comprises 18 residues. This CDR3 reads CASSPGLAKSSGANVLTF. The CDR3 DNA is TGCGCCAGCAGCCCGGGACTAGCGAAGAGCTCTGGGGCCAACGTCCTGACTTTC.

This clonotype was seen many times. This chain joins TRBV12-3 or TRBV12-4 and TRBJ2-7; TRBD2 might be the D (5 bases). This CDR3 spans 12 amino acids. V shed 5 bases and J shed 7 bases, with 12 bases lying between them. CDR3 residues: CASSQARGEQYF. In DNA form, the CDR3 reads TGTGCCAGCAGTCAGGCCCGGGGAGAGCAGTACTTC.

In its sample, this clonotype was seen many times. The rearrangement links TRBV10-3 to TRBJ1-6, with 10 bases fitting TRBD1. Germline CDR1 reads ENHRY; CDR2 reads SYGVKD. The junction had 11 bases not matched to a gene; V was cut back by 10 bases and J by 8 bases. The CDR3 has 15 amino acids. DNA of the CDR3: TGTGCCACAGGGGACAGGGGTTTAAATGATTCACCCCTCCACTTT. Its protein product is CATGDRGLNDSPLHF.

This chain connects TRBV24-1 to TRBJ2-2; TRBD1 agrees at 7 bases. With 12 bases clipped from V and 7 bases from J, the junction kept 7 bases outside the gene matches. CDR1 is KGHDR, CDR2 SFDVKD, per germline. The CDR3 runs to 12 residues. The CDR3 spells CAVTQGNGELFF. For the CDR3, the DNA is TGTGCCGTTACACAGGGGAACGGGGAGCTGTTTTTT.

This clonotype has just a few counts. The V and J genes are TRBV20-1 and TRBJ2-1; no definite D call. The CDR3 sequence is 10 residues long. Looked up from germline, CDR1 is DFQATT and CDR2 is SNEGSKA (reference sequence). V lost 6 bases to trimming and J lost 12 bases, with 12 bases between them. The CDR3 DNA reads as TGCAGTGCCCTGGAGTTGTTGCAGTTCTTC. It yields the protein CSALELLQFF.

This clonotype was found a few times. This rearrangement joins TRBV6-1 to TRBJ2-5, with TRBD1 matching over 7 bases. This CDR3 region has 14 residues. The J segment lost 4 bases and the V segment lost 5 bases, leaving 7 bases of the junction unmatched. Germline-derived CDR1 and CDR2 are MNHNS and SASEGT. The CDR3 here is CASSYRQGSETQYF. Written as DNA, the CDR3 is TGTGCCAGCAGTTACAGACAGGGCTCAGAGACCCAGTACTTC.

This clonotype appeared many times. This chain joins TRBV7-9 and TRBJ1-1, with TRBD1 as a possible D gene (5 bases). The CDR3 covers 15 residues. Germline V gene sequence: CDR1 SEHNR, CDR2 FQNEAQ (reference sequence). V lost 1 base and J lost 1, with 10 bases in between. In nucleotides, the CDR3 is TGTGCCAGCAGCTTAGGTCAAGGGGCGAACACTGAAGCTTTCTTT. Translation gives CASSLGQGANTEAFF.

The chain links TRBV20-1 to TRBJ1-2, with a weak D call TRBD1 (6 bases). Germline V lookup: CDR1 DFQATT, CDR2 SNEGSKA (reference sequence). V was clipped by 6 bases and J by 6 bases, with 14 bases between them. This CDR3 is 12 amino acids long. CDR3 coding DNA: TGCAGTGCCCCACAGGGAGAGGATGGCTACACCTTC. It yields the protein CSAPQGEDGYTF.

This clonotype showed up just a few times. V and J are TRBV20-1 and TRBJ2-2, with 10 positions matching TRBD1. The CDR3 length is 14 residues. V lost 5 bases and J lost 6; bases outside the gene matches: 6. CDR1 is DFQATT, CDR2 SNEGSKA, per germline (reference sequence). CDR3 sequence: CSAWDRGRSGELFF. In DNA form, the CDR3 reads TGCAGTGCTTGGGACAGGGGCCGTTCCGGGGAGCTGTTTTTT.